The subject of this entry is one T cell receptor beta chain. What it binds is unknown. Treatment reported: roughly 19 received Ad26.COV2.S at low or high dose, single or two shots; about five received placebo; per-sample allocation not given. All samples were drawn on day 63, counting from the first vaccine or placebo injection. Wuhan-strain SARS-CoV-2 spike was expressed by the Ad26 vector that made up the vaccine. This sample stems from a study of Ad26.COV2.S vaccination and SARS-CoV-2 variants. For the study at large: Enrolled in COV1001, the donor was in the Ad26.COV2.S trial arm, which received the vaccine. Ad26.COV2.S was injected intramuscularly once or twice, 56 days apart.

Germline V CDR1 and CDR2: MNHEY, SVGAGI. The CDR3 length is 13 residues. Trimming left V 4 bases short and J 2 bases short, with 8 bases between. Libraries were prepared by immunoSEQ multiplex PCR; TCRdb keeps only in-frame clonotypes and omits some of them. This table has around 450,000 clones, 89% appearing once. Study-wide points: Spike-specific TCR breadth ran higher among vaccine recipients than placebo recipients.

The chain combines TRBV6-5 with TRBJ1-2; D remains unclear. The sequencing here drew on peripheral blood, taken in a trial of Ad26.COV2.S vaccine versus placebo. This receptor was obtained from a person between 18 and 59 years old who received the Ad26.COV2.S COVID-19 vaccine or a placebo. In nucleotides, the CDR3 is TGTGCCAGCAGTTTGGATCCAAACTATGGCTACACCTTC. It yields the protein CASSLDPNYGYTF.